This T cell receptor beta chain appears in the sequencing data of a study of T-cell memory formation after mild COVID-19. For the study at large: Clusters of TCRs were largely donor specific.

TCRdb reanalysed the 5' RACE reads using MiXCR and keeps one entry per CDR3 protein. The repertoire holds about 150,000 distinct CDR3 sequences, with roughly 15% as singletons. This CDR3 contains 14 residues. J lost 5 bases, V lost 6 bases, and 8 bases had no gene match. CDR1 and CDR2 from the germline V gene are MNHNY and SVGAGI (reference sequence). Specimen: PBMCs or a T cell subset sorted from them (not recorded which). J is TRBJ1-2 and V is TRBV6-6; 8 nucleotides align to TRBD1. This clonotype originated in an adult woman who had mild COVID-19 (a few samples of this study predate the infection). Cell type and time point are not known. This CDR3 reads CASSPGGQEYGYTF. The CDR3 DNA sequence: TGTGCCAGCAGCCCCGGGGGACAGGAGTATGGCTACACCTTC.